The 23 T cell receptor beta chains presented below share a single source sample, sequenced in a study of blood T cell repertoires in COVID-19. Here immunoSEQ multiplex PCR was the method, and the copy in TCRdb shows in-frame clones only, minus some. The sample contains some 53,000 clones, 87% of which appear only once. The specimen sequenced was peripheral blood. The receptors were gathered from a human donor with active COVID-19. The donor label of this sample is uncertain.

The chain employs TRBV18 and TRBJ2-5, with D possibly being TRBD2 (5 bases). CDR3 length equals 13 residues. The V gene's germline CDR1 is KGHSH and CDR2 LQKENI. Trimming pared 6 bases from V and 2 bases from J, leaving 10 bases between. The CDR3 DNA reads TGTGCCAGCTCGCAAGGACTGCAAGAGACCCAGTACTTC. Amino acid sequence: CASSQGLQETQYF.

The chain has TRBV4-3 and TRBJ1-4; 8 nucleotides agree with TRBD1. Per germline, CDR1 LGHNA and CDR2 YSLEER. This CDR3 is built from 16 residues. V was clipped by 0 bases and J by 6 bases; unmatched bases: 6. CDR3 in DNA: TGCGCCAGCAGCCAAGATCCGACAGGGGCGGATGAAAAACTGTTTTTT. This gives the protein CASSQDPTGADEKLFF.

This clone was recorded a few times. This chain links TRBV19 with TRBJ1-2; D gene ambiguous. Looked up from germline, CDR1 is LNHDA and CDR2 is SQIVND (reference sequence). This CDR3 comprises 12 residues. The germline V and J ends were trimmed by 7 bases and 3 bases, with 9 bases remaining between them. Written as DNA, the CDR3 is TGTGCCAGTACGGGTGAGGACTATGGCTACACCTTC. It yields the protein CASTGEDYGYTF.

This chain uses TRBV6-5 with TRBJ2-2; the match to TRBD1 covers 8 bases. The CDR3 extends over 14 amino acids. Germline trimming cut 10 bases from V and 0 bases from J; bases unmatched to any gene: 4. Looked up from germline, CDR1 is MNHEY and CDR2 is SVGAGI. The CDR3 region has the DNA TGTGCCACCTCGGGACAGGCGAACACCGGGGAGCTGTTTTTT. The encoded protein is CATSGQANTGELFF.

V gene TRBV12-3 or TRBV12-4 combines with J gene TRBJ1-1, with 9 bases that match TRBD1. The CDR3 is 13 amino acids. V gave up 2 bases and J gave up 8 bases; unmatched junction bases: 3. As DNA, the CDR3 is TGTGCCAGCAGTTTAACGACAGGGGGGGAAGCTTTCTTT. Protein product: CASSLTTGGEAFF.

The gene calls are TRBV28 and TRBJ1-2; unclear D gene. The germline V and J ends were trimmed by 1 base and 1 base, with 7 bases remaining between them. The germline CDR1 and CDR2 sequences are MDHEN and SYDVKM. The CDR3 is 14 amino acids. CDR3 loop: CASSLSWSNYGYTF. The CDR3, as DNA: TGTGCCAGCAGTTTATCATGGAGTAACTATGGCTACACCTTC.

This rearrangement joins TRBV4-1 to TRBJ1-5; D unclear. This CDR3 contains 13 residues. CDR1 and CDR2 from the germline V gene are MGHRA and YSYEKL. Trimming removed 4 bases at V and 7 bases at J, with 11 bases between. CDR3 DNA sequence: TGCGCCAGCAGCCCACAGAGTCGCCAGCCCCAGCATTTT. This encodes CASSPQSRQPQHF.

This sequence joins TRBV4-3 and TRBJ1-1; maybe TRBD1 (5 bases). From germline, CDR1 is LGHNA and CDR2 YSLEER. The CDR3 length is 16 residues. Trimming shortened V by 0 bases and J by 0 bases, and 11 bases separated the two germline ends. CDR3 sequence reads: CASSQDRGTLNTEAFF. DNA for the CDR3: TGCGCCAGCAGCCAAGATCGGGGGACGCTGAACACTGAAGCTTTCTTT.

This chain links TRBV6-5 with TRBJ2-1, with a tentative D call TRBD1 (6 bases). This CDR3 contains 14 residues. Per germline, CDR1 MNHEY and CDR2 SVGAGI. V lost 6 bases to trimming and J lost 0 bases, with 9 bases between them. CDR3 loop: CASRTGGSYNEQFF. The CDR3 region has the DNA TGTGCCAGCAGGACAGGAGGCTCCTACAATGAGCAGTTCTTC.

V gene TRBV5-6 combines with J gene TRBJ1-1, with 11 bases that match TRBD1. Germline V gives CDR1 SGHDT, CDR2 YYEEEE. J was trimmed by 0 bases and V by 1 base; bases with no gene match: 8. This CDR3 spans 18 amino acids. This CDR3 reads CASSLKGQGARLNTEAFF. CDR3 DNA: TGTGCCAGCAGCTTGAAAGGACAGGGGGCGAGGTTGAACACTGAAGCTTTCTTT.

The V and J genes are TRBV7-2 and TRBJ1-5; 8 bases are shared with TRBD1. The CDR3 is made up of 16 amino acids. Trimming cost V 5 bases and J 2 bases; bases outside gene matches: 8. CDR1 is SGHTA, CDR2 FQGNSA, per germline. CDR3 loop: CASSPWTGSGNQPQHF. Written as DNA, the CDR3 is TGTGCCAGCAGCCCATGGACAGGGAGTGGCAATCAGCCCCAGCATTTT. Using reference TRBV7-2 and TRBJ1-5 for the parts outside the CDR3, the full variable domain is GAGVSQSPSNKVTEKGKDVELRCDPISGHTALYWYRQSLGQGLEFLIYFQGNSAPDKSGLPSDRFSAERTGGSVSTLTIQRTQQEDSAVYLCASSPWTGSGNQPQHFGDGTRLSIL.

This clone came up a few times. The V and J genes are TRBV6-5 and TRBJ2-5, with TRBD1 identical over 8 bases. The CDR3 is 15 residues long. Germline CDR1 reads MNHEY; CDR2 reads SVGAGI. With V trimmed by 2 bases and J by 5 bases, 7 bases remained unmatched. CDR3 in amino acids: CASSYPTGGTETQYF. The CDR3 DNA is TGTGCCAGCAGTTACCCCACAGGGGGGACGGAGACCCAGTACTTC.

The rearrangement joins TRBV9 to TRBJ2-7, with a possible D match to TRBD1 (5 bases). CDR3 length equals 14 residues. Between the trimmed V and J ends, which lost 4 bases and 0 bases, there was a span of 11 bases. Germline CDR1 is SGDLS and CDR2 is YYNGEE. In DNA, the CDR3 is TGTGCCAGCAGCTCCGCAGGGTCCTCCTACGAGCAGTACTTC. It translates to CASSSAGSSYEQYF.

The genes are TRBV6-5 and TRBJ2-1; 9 nucleotides align to TRBD2. The germline gives CDR1 MNHEY, CDR2 SVGAGI. The CDR3 length is 15 residues. J lost 1 base, V lost 3 bases, and 1 base had no gene match. The DNA for the CDR3 is TGTGCCAGCAGTTATGCGGGGGGGTCCTACAATGAGCAGTTCTTC. Translated: CASSYAGGSYNEQFF.

The rearrangement joins TRBV11-3 to TRBJ2-1, with 10 bases fitting TRBD2. Germline lookup yields CDR1 SGHNT and CDR2 YENEEA. After removal of 5 bases from V and 6 bases from J, the junction contained 4 bases not matched to a gene. This CDR3 is 14 amino acids long. The CDR3 region is CASSRTSGGNEQFF. The CDR3 DNA reads as TGTGCCAGCAGCCGGACTAGCGGCGGCAATGAGCAGTTCTTC. Complete variable domain (other parts from reference TRBV11-3 and TRBJ2-1): EAGVVQSPRYKIIEKKQPVAFWCNPISGHNTLYWYLQNLGQGPELLIRYENEEAVDDSQLPKDRFSAERLKGVDSTLKIQPAELGDSAVYLCASSRTSGGNEQFFGPGTRLTVL.

V usage is TRBV29-1 and J usage is TRBJ1-6; TRBD1 is a possible D gene (6 bases). The V and J ends lost 6 bases and 10 bases respectively, with 19 bases between them. The CDR3 is 14 residues long. CDR1 is SQVTM and CDR2 is ANQGSEA in the germline V gene. In DNA, the CDR3 is TGCAGCGTCGCGACAGGCCTTAGGGGATCACCCCTCCACTTT. It encodes CSVATGLRGSPLHF. Combining the CDR3 with reference TRBV29-1 and TRBJ1-6 gives the whole variable domain SAVISQKPSRDICQRGTSLTIQCQVDSQVTMMFWYRQQPGQSLTLIATANQGSEATYESGFVIDKFPISRPNLTFSTLTVSNMSPEDSSIYLCSVATGLRGSPLHFGNGTRLTVT.

This clone was observed a single time. The chain combines TRBV3-1 (or the pseudogene TRBV3-2) with TRBJ2-1; D uncertain. In germline, CDR1 is LGHDT, CDR2 YNNKEL (reference sequence). The V and J ends lost 1 base and 0 bases respectively, with 10 bases between them. The CDR3 covers 16 residues. Here the CDR3 reads CASSQVDWSSYNEQFF. The CDR3 nucleotides are TGTGCCAGCAGCCAAGTTGACTGGAGCTCCTACAATGAGCAGTTCTTC.

The chain carries TRBV7-9 and TRBJ1-1, with 7 bases that match TRBD1. CDR1 is SEHNR and CDR2 is FQNEAQ in the germline V gene (reference sequence). The trim removed 5 bases at V and 4 bases at J, leaving 7 bases unmatched. The CDR3 loop spans 14 amino acids. The CDR3 protein is CASSNRQGLTEAFF. The CDR3 nucleotides are TGTGCCAGCAGCAACCGACAGGGTCTCACTGAAGCTTTCTTT.

This clone has only a few counts. The rearrangement joins TRBV9 to TRBJ1-1, with 7 bases matching TRBD1. The CDR3 covers 16 residues. CDR1 is SGDLS, CDR2 YYNGEE, per germline. Germline trimming cut 0 bases from V and 5 bases from J; bases unmatched to any gene: 10. In DNA form, the CDR3 reads TGTGCCAGCAGCGTAGGGCCAGGGGGGCAGGGGACTGAAGCTTTCTTT. It specifies CASSVGPGGQGTEAFF.

This chain joins TRBV13 and TRBJ1-6; D is undetermined. This CDR3 is built from 16 residues. Trimming took off 0 bases at V and 3 bases at J, with 9 bases between the two ends. Looked up from germline, CDR1 is PRHDT and CDR2 is FYEKMQ (reference sequence). The CDR3 nucleotides read TGTGCCAGCAGCTTAGGTCTGGGCCTCTATAATTCACCCCTCCACTTT. Its translation is CASSLGLGLYNSPLHF.

The V and J genes are TRBV7-9 and TRBJ2-2, with D possibly being TRBD2 (5 bases). This CDR3 contains 16 residues. Germline V gene lookup returns CDR1 SEHNR and CDR2 FQNEAQ (reference sequence). Trimming cost V 1 base and J 1 base, with 10 bases left between them. The chain's CDR3 is CASSLDLGVNTGELFF. Written as DNA, the CDR3 is TGTGCCAGCAGCTTAGATCTGGGAGTGAACACCGGGGAGCTGTTTTTT.

The chain combines TRBV6-2 or TRBV6-3 with TRBJ1-2; 8 bases line up with TRBD1. Trimming took 6 bases from V and 3 from J; bases not matched to a gene: 6. Germline V gives CDR1 MNHEY, CDR2 SVGEGT. The CDR3 has 14 residues. The CDR3 here is CASSRGQGYYGYTF. The CDR3 nucleotides are TGTGCCAGCAGCAGAGGACAGGGTTACTATGGCTACACCTTC.

V and J are TRBV19 and TRBJ2-3; 11 nucleotides agree with TRBD2. J was trimmed by 1 base and V by 5 bases; bases with no gene match: 8. CDR3 length: 17 amino acids. CDR1 is LNHDA, CDR2 SQIVND, per germline (reference sequence). The CDR3 sequence: CASSDNPLAGGTDTQYF. The CDR3 bases are TGTGCCAGTAGTGACAATCCACTAGCGGGGGGCACAGATACGCAGTATTTT.